This T cell receptor beta chain was profiled in a study of T cell changes during pregnancy in multiple sclerosis. The data were produced by immunoSEQ multiplex PCR, yet TCRdb's version contains in-frame clones alone and is incomplete. In the table there are approximately 74,000 clones, 88% of which are singletons. CDR1 SGHTS and CDR2 YDEGEE come from the germline V gene. The CDR3 covers 17 residues. After removal of 3 bases from V and 1 base from J, the junction contained 7 bases not matched to a gene. Source: peripheral blood, taken before pregnancy. The receptor's source is a female donor with multiple sclerosis, enrolled in a pregnancy study. The J gene is TRBJ2-2, the V gene TRBV5-8, with 9 bases that match TRBD2. The CDR3 reads CASSSYATSGNTGELFF. The CDR3 DNA is TGTGCCAGCAGCTCCTACGCGACTAGCGGGAACACCGGGGAGCTGTTTTTT.